This is a list of T cell receptor beta chains from one sample in a study of radiotherapy plus CTLA-4 blockade in lung cancer. Sequencing was performed with immunoSEQ multiplex PCR; in TCRdb, only in-frame clones are kept and a portion is missing. The sample records tens of thousands of clones, approximately 79% being singletons. Specimen: peripheral blood, collected from a patient treated with radiotherapy plus ipilimumab. Every receptor here comes from a human donor with non-small cell lung cancer who had a complete response to radiotherapy plus ipilimumab. CDR3s include the opening cysteine and the closing phenylalanine or tryptophan. D genes are given only for firm matches. Rows give clone size only sometimes, using once, few, many, or a class for an expanded clone.

CDR3aa,CDR3nt,j_gene,v_gene,abundance,d_gene
CASSSPREETQYF,TGTGCCAGCAGCTCCCCACGGGAAGAGACCCAGTACTTC,TRBJ2-5,TRBV11-3,NA,NA
CASSPSGLVRADTQYF,TGTGCCAGCTCACCATCAGGACTAGTGAGAGCAGATACGCAGTATTTT,TRBJ2-3,TRBV18,NA,TRBD2
CASRGVGQGDYGYTF,TGTGCCAGCAGGGGGGTTGGACAGGGTGACTATGGCTACACCTTC,TRBJ1-2,TRBV2,NA,TRBD1
CASSRRSSGANVLTF,TGTGCCAGCAGCCGCAGAAGCTCTGGGGCCAACGTCCTGACTTTC,TRBJ2-6,TRBV5-8,NA,NA
CASRLGAGTQYF,TGTGCCAGCAGATTAGGGGCGGGTACGCAGTATTTT,TRBJ2-3,TRBV11-2,NA,NA
CASRGQGYTGELFF,TGTGCCAGCAGGGGACAGGGGTACACCGGGGAGCTGTTTTTT,TRBJ2-2,TRBV2,NA,TRBD1
CASSLTGTSGNTIYF,TGTGCCAGCAGCTTGACAGGGACATCTGGAAACACCATATATTTT,TRBJ1-3,TRBV7-9,few,TRBD1
CASERTAYEQYF,TGTGCCAGCGAGCGGACGGCCTACGAGCAGTACTTC,TRBJ2-7,TRBV28,NA,NA
CASSLAGGGGETQYF,TGCGCCAGCAGCTTGGCGGGGGGGGGCGGAGAGACCCAGTACTTC,TRBJ2-5,TRBV5-1,NA,TRBD2
CASSKDFTGELFF,TGTGCCAGCAGTAAGGACTTCACCGGGGAGCTGTTTTTT,TRBJ2-2,TRBV6-5,NA,NA
CASRSQRLLNEKLFF,TGTGCCAGCAGGAGTCAGCGCCTTCTTAATGAAAAACTGTTTTTT,TRBJ1-4,TRBV2,NA,NA
CASSFTGAGTGFGYTF,TGTGCCAGCAGTTTTACTGGGGCGGGGACAGGTTTTGGCTACACCTTC,TRBJ1-2,TRBV6-5,NA,TRBD1
CASSILGQATFGYTF,TGTGCCAGTAGTATCCTTGGACAGGCGACCTTTGGCTACACCTTC,TRBJ1-2,TRBV19,NA,TRBD1
CASSPTGLSHNEQFF,TGTGCCAGCAGCCCCACAGGGCTGTCTCACAATGAGCAGTTCTTC,TRBJ2-1,TRBV7-9,NA,NA
CAISERTGGREETQYF,TGTGCCATCAGTGAGCGGACAGGGGGCCGAGAGGAGACCCAGTACTTC,TRBJ2-5,TRBV10-3,NA,TRBD1
CASSQEGTDQETQYF,TGCGCCAGCAGCCAAGAGGGGACAGACCAAGAGACCCAGTACTTC,TRBJ2-5,TRBV4-3,NA,TRBD1
CASSLGGPYEQYF,TGTGCCAGCAGCTTAGGGGGCCCCTACGAGCAGTACTTC,TRBJ2-7,TRBV7-6,NA,NA
CASSLATSGTYNEQFF,TGCGCCAGCAGTCTAGCGACTAGCGGGACGTACAATGAGCAGTTCTTC,TRBJ2-1,TRBV10-2,few,TRBD2
CAISLQETSGGYEQYF,TGTGCCATCAGCCTACAAGAGACTAGCGGGGGCTACGAGCAGTACTTC,TRBJ2-7,TRBV10-3,NA,TRBD2
CASNAGTGTYEQYF,TGTGCCAGCAACGCCGGGACAGGGACCTACGAGCAGTACTTC,TRBJ2-7,TRBV6-5,NA,TRBD1
CASSTEDRAGNTIYF,TGTGCCAGCAGCACGGAGGACAGGGCTGGAAACACCATATATTTT,TRBJ1-3,TRBV7-2,few,TRBD1
CASSSGTSYGYTF,TGTGCCAGCTCATCCGGGACAAGCTATGGCTACACCTTC,TRBJ1-2,TRBV25-1,NA,NA
CASSFLDRAEEQYF,TGTGCCAGCAGCTTTCTGGACAGGGCAGAGGAGCAGTACTTC,TRBJ2-7,TRBV11-3,NA,TRBD1
CSVGQGEAFF,TGCAGTGTTGGACAGGGTGAAGCTTTCTTT,TRBJ1-1,TRBV20-1,NA,TRBD1
CASSLLQQNTGELFF,TGTGCCAGCAGCTTACTCCAACAAAACACCGGGGAGCTGTTTTTT,TRBJ2-2,TRBV7-2,NA,NA
CASSMGDSSYEQYF,TGCGCCAGCTCCATGGGGGACAGCTCCTACGAGCAGTACTTC,TRBJ2-7,TRBV5-1,NA,TRBD1
CASSQGLAGGNEQFF,TGTGCCAGCAGCCAAGGGTTAGCGGGGGGGAATGAGCAGTTCTTC,TRBJ2-1,TRBV4-2,NA,TRBD2
CASSRVGGSLNEQFF,TGCGCCAGCAGCCGGGTTGGGGGCTCGCTGAATGAGCAGTTCTTC,TRBJ2-1,TRBV5-1,NA,NA
CASSRGTSGRNTDTQYF,TGTGCCAGCAGCCGAGGGACTAGCGGGAGGAACACAGATACGCAGTATTTT,TRBJ2-3,TRBV7-9,NA,TRBD2
CASSPRTVQETQYF,TGTGCCAGCTCACCCCGGACAGTTCAAGAGACCCAGTACTTC,TRBJ2-5,TRBV18,NA,NA
CASSLRPTTLTDTQYF,TGTGCCAGCAGCTTAAGACCGACGACTCTCACAGATACGCAGTATTTT,TRBJ2-3,TRBV27,NA,NA
CASGESSYEQYF,TGTGCCAGCGGGGAGAGCTCCTACGAGCAGTACTTC,TRBJ2-7,TRBV7-9,NA,NA
CAVTRGYTEAFF,TGTGCCGTAACCAGGGGGTACACTGAAGCTTTCTTT,TRBJ1-1,TRBV6-1,NA,TRBD1
CASSAGQGARQPQHF,TGTGCCAGCAGCGCCGGACAGGGGGCAAGGCAGCCCCAGCATTTT,TRBJ1-5,TRBV6-5,NA,TRBD1
CASSSTGSWDGYTF,TGTGCCAGCAGCTCGACAGGGAGCTGGGATGGCTACACCTTC,TRBJ1-2,TRBV5-8,NA,TRBD1
CASSGGRDQSYNEQFF,TGTGCCAGCAGCGGAGGGCGGGATCAGTCCTACAATGAGCAGTTCTTC,TRBJ2-1,TRBV9,NA,NA
CASSKAGSALTYEQYF,TGTGCCAGCAGCAAAGCGGGGTCGGCTTTAACCTACGAGCAGTACTTC,TRBJ2-7,TRBV9,NA,TRBD2
CASSLSGYYGYTF,TGCGCCAGCAGCTTGTCGGGGTACTATGGCTACACCTTC,TRBJ1-2,TRBV5-1,few,NA
CASSPPSGRKETQYF,TGTGCCAGCTCACCACCTAGCGGGAGGAAAGAGACCCAGTACTTC,TRBJ2-5,TRBV18,NA,TRBD2
CAWSLRGQGARAFF,TGTGCCTGGAGCCTTAGGGGACAGGGGGCCAGAGCTTTCTTT,TRBJ1-1,TRBV30,once,TRBD1
CASSNGQGVSNQPQHF,TGTGCCAGCAGTAATGGACAGGGGGTGAGCAATCAGCCCCAGCATTTT,TRBJ1-5,TRBV6-4,NA,TRBD1
CASSQVAGGDTQYF,TGCGCCAGCAGCCAAGTCGCGGGGGGGGATACGCAGTATTTT,TRBJ2-3,TRBV4-1,NA,TRBD2
CASSSVQPQHF,TGTGCCAGCAGTTCGGTTCAGCCCCAGCATTTT,TRBJ1-5,TRBV6-1,NA,NA
CASSSGRTYNEQFF,TGTGCCAGTAGTAGCGGGAGGACATACAATGAGCAGTTCTTC,TRBJ2-1,TRBV19,NA,TRBD2
CASRRDNEQFF,TGTGCCAGCAGGCGGGACAATGAGCAGTTCTTC,TRBJ2-1,TRBV2,NA,NA
CASSTPQSSLSSYNEQFF,TGCGCCAGCAGCACCCCACAGAGCAGTCTGAGCTCCTACAATGAGCAGTTCTTC,TRBJ2-1,TRBV5-1,NA,NA